One sample yielded the 27 T cell receptor beta chains listed below, sequenced in a study of blood T cell repertoires in COVID-19. Libraries were prepared by immunoSEQ multiplex PCR; TCRdb keeps only in-frame clonotypes and omits some of them. The sample holds some 170,000 clones, roughly four fifths seen once. The specimen sequenced was peripheral blood. The source of these receptors is a man aged 55 to 70 with active or convalescent COVID-19.

This clone has only one observation. The chain employs TRBV2 and TRBJ2-7; 9 nucleotides match TRBD1. The CDR3 contains 14 residues. Per germline, CDR1 SNHLY and CDR2 FYNNEI. J gave up 3 bases and V 1 base, and 1 base lay outside the gene matches. The CDR3 here is CASSEGTGDYEQYF. In nucleotides, the CDR3 is TGTGCCAGCAGTGAAGGGACAGGGGACTACGAGCAGTACTTC.

V gene TRBV19 combines with J gene TRBJ2-3, with 10 nucleotides matching TRBD2. The CDR3 consists of 16 residues. Looked up from germline, CDR1 is LNHDA and CDR2 is SQIVND (reference sequence). After removal of 6 bases from V and 1 base from J, the junction contained 7 bases not matched to a gene. The CDR3 nucleotides read TGTGCCAGTAGGCCGCTTCTAGCGGGAGGCACAGATACGCAGTATTTT. Its translation is CASRPLLAGGTDTQYF. The full variable domain, rest sourced from reference TRBV19 and TRBJ2-3, is DGGITQSPKYLFRKEGQNVTLSCEQNLNHDAMYWYRQDPGQGLRLIYYSQIVNDFQKGDIAEGYSVSREKKESFPLTVTSAQKNPTAFYLCASRPLLAGGTDTQYFGPGTRLTVL.

This clone came up once. The V and J genes are TRBV15 and TRBJ1-1; 8 bases are a match to TRBD1. V trimming: 8 bases; J trimming: 0 bases; junction bases outside the gene matches: 5. The CDR3 totals 14 residues. Germline values: CDR1 LNHNV, CDR2 YYDKDF (reference sequence). CDR3 sequence (DNA): TGTGCCACCCGGACAGGGACCATGAACACTGAAGCTTTCTTT. Encoded protein: CATRTGTMNTEAFF. Full variable domain (rest looked up from reference TRBV15 and TRBJ1-1): DAMVIQNPRYQVTQFGKPVTLSCSQTLNHNVMYWYQQKSSQAPKLLFHYYDKDFNNEADTPDNFQSRRPNTSFCFLDIRSPGLGDTAMYLCATRTGTMNTEAFFGQGTRLTVV.

The chain is built from TRBV10-1 and TRBJ2-1; tentatively, D is TRBD1 (6 bases). The CDR3 is made up of 15 amino acids. Between the trimmed V and J ends, which lost 2 bases and 1 base, there was a span of 9 bases. Per germline, CDR1 WNHNN and CDR2 SYGVQD (reference sequence). CDR3 in DNA: TGCGCCAGCAGTGAGGGGGGCGGATCCTACAATGAGCAGTTCTTC. Protein product: CASSEGGGSYNEQFF.

The chain uses TRBV16 and TRBJ1-4; 10 bases line up with TRBD1. Per germline, CDR1 KGHSY and CDR2 FQNENV. V was pared by 4 bases and J by 10 bases, with 6 bases of the junction left unmatched. There are 14 residues in the CDR3. In DNA, the CDR3 is TGTGCCAGCAGCCCGACAGGGGGCATTGGAAAACTGTTTTTT. Protein product: CASSPTGGIGKLFF.

This chain connects TRBV7-8 to TRBJ2-7; no reliable D call. Germline V gene data show CDR1 as SGHVS and CDR2 as FQNEAQ. The V and J ends lost 5 bases and 2 bases respectively, with 16 bases between them. This CDR3 has 15 residues. The CDR3 coding sequence is TGTGCCAGCAGCAAGCTTAGTCCTCACCCCTACGAGCAGTACTTC. Protein product: CASSKLSPHPYEQYF.

This chain uses TRBV7-2 with TRBJ1-6, with 8 bases identical to TRBD1. This CDR3 contains 13 residues. Germline CDR1 reads SGHTA; CDR2 reads FQGNSA. The trim removed 6 bases at V and 9 bases at J, leaving 4 bases unmatched. The CDR3 DNA sequence: TGTGCCAGCAGGACAGGGGTACCTTCACCCCTCCACTTT. It specifies CASRTGVPSPLHF.

This sequence joins TRBV3-1 (or the pseudogene TRBV3-2) and TRBJ2-7; TRBD1 agrees at 7 bases. This CDR3 has 14 residues. V lost 2 bases to trimming and J lost 4 bases; unmatched junction nucleotides: 5. CDR1 and CDR2 from the germline V gene are LGHDT and YNNKEL (reference sequence). CDR3 DNA: TGTGCCAGCAGCCAACCCGGGACAGTTTACGAGCAGTACTTC. Translating it yields CASSQPGTVYEQYF.

The rearrangement uses TRBV5-5 and TRBJ1-5; no definite D call. V lost 0 bases and J 0 bases, leaving 10 bases between the germline ends. Germline V gene sequence: CDR1 SGHKS, CDR2 YYEKEE (reference sequence). The CDR3 length is 16 residues. The CDR3 bases are TGTGCCAGCAGCTTGGACAGAATCTTTAGCAATCAGCCCCAGCATTTT. This codes for CASSLDRIFSNQPQHF.

The sample holds a few counts of this clone. The chain uses TRBV5-1 and TRBJ1-4; TRBD1 is a possible D gene (5 bases). The CDR3 is 14 amino acids. The ends were cut back, 5 bases at V and 7 bases at J, with 15 bases in the middle. The germline gives CDR1 SGHRS, CDR2 YFSETQ. The CDR3 is CASSSDVGGEKLFF. The CDR3 DNA follows: TGCGCCAGCAGTTCGGACGTGGGGGGTGAAAAACTGTTTTTT.

The chain couples TRBV2 to TRBJ1-1; the match to TRBD1 covers 8 bases. J gave up 5 bases and V 6 bases, and 11 bases lay outside the gene matches. Germline V CDR1 and CDR2: SNHLY, FYNNEI. There are 15 residues in the CDR3. The CDR3 here is CASSPGQGARTEAFF. The CDR3 DNA sequence: TGTGCCAGCAGCCCCGGTCAGGGGGCGAGGACTGAAGCTTTCTTT.

The V gene is TRBV18, the J gene TRBJ2-7; TRBD1 might be the D (6 bases). CDR1 and CDR2 (germline): KGHSH, LQKENI. This CDR3 is built from 18 residues. With 3 bases removed from V and 0 bases from J, the gap between germline ends came to 21 bases. The DNA of the CDR3 is TGTGCCAGCTCACCTGCCCAGGGGCAGGGCCGGAGCTCCTACGAGCAGTACTTC. Its translation is CASSPAQGQGRSSYEQYF. The entire variable domain, with the rest obtained from reference TRBV18 and TRBJ2-7, is as follows: NAGVMQNPRHLVRRRGQEARLRCSPMKGHSHVYWYRQLPEEGLKFMVYLQKENIIDESGMPKERFSAEFPKEGPSILRIQQVVRGDSAAYFCASSPAQGQGRSSYEQYFGPGTRLTVT.

The chain links TRBV27 to TRBJ2-3, with TRBD2 as a possible D gene (6 bases). The CDR3 loop spans 14 amino acids. Per the germline V gene, CDR1 is MNHEY and CDR2 is SMNVEV (reference sequence). The V and J ends lost 6 bases and 0 bases respectively, with 10 bases between them. CDR3 region: CASRLSGSTDTQYF. Written as DNA, the CDR3 is TGTGCCAGCAGGCTTAGCGGAAGCACAGATACGCAGTATTTT.

J is TRBJ1-1 and V is TRBV9; no definite D call. Germline CDR1 and CDR2: SGDLS and YYNGEE. Trimming cost V 2 bases and J 5 bases, with 13 bases left between them. The CDR3 runs 14 residues. The CDR3 nucleotides are TGTGCCAGCAGCGTTGCCTTGAGGGATACTGAAGCTTTCTTT. Translation: CASSVALRDTEAFF.

The chain employs TRBV29-1 and TRBJ2-4; 7 nucleotides match TRBD2. CDR3 size: 14 residues. The germline CDR1 and CDR2 sequences are SQVTM and ANQGSEA. Trimming took 5 bases from V and 5 from J; bases not matched to a gene: 9. This CDR3 is CSVRAGGLQNIQYF. CDR3 DNA: TGCAGCGTTCGCGCCGGGGGGTTACAAAACATTCAGTACTTC.

J is TRBJ1-5 and V is TRBV7-9; D unclear. V shed 5 bases and J shed 0 bases, with 14 bases lying between them. This CDR3 has 16 amino acids. Germline lookup yields CDR1 SEHNR and CDR2 FQNEAQ (reference sequence). Written as DNA, the CDR3 is TGTGCCAGCAGCCCCTTAGGAGGCCTTAGCAATCAGCCCCAGCATTTT. Translation: CASSPLGGLSNQPQHF.

This clone came up once. This chain joins TRBV5-1 and TRBJ1-5, with D tentatively TRBD1 (6 bases). The CDR3 length is 15 residues. The ends were cut back, 0 bases at V and 7 bases at J, with 14 bases in the middle. CDR1 and CDR2 (germline): SGHRS, YFSETQ. The CDR3 sequence: CASSLGVQGNQPQHF. Written as DNA, the CDR3 is TGCGCCAGCAGCTTGGGTGTGCAGGGGAACCAGCCCCAGCATTTT.

Concerning this clone: Other DNA sequences of this sample code for an identical CDR3. V usage is TRBV5-4 and J usage is TRBJ1-3; D perhaps matches TRBD1 (5 bases). The V end lost 0 bases, the J end lost 0 bases, and 7 bases lay between the germline ends. Germline CDR1 and CDR2: SGHNT and YYREEE (reference sequence). The CDR3 has 15 residues. The CDR3 sequence: CASSLAGGSGNTIYF. CDR3 DNA sequence: TGTGCCAGCAGCTTGGCGGGGGGCTCTGGAAACACCATATATTTT.

The CDR3 DNA follows: TGCGCCAGCAGCACGGGAGACAGGGGGCGAAGGTATGGCTACACCTTC. It encodes CASSTGDRGRRYGYTF. V is TRBV5-1 and J is TRBJ1-2; 10 bases agree with TRBD1. The J segment lost 5 bases and the V segment lost 4 bases, leaving 11 bases of the junction unmatched. Germline CDR1 reads SGHRS; CDR2 reads YFSETQ. This CDR3 spans 16 amino acids. Supplemented by reference TRBV5-1 and TRBJ1-2, the full variable domain reads KAGVTQTPRYLIKTRGQQVTLSCSPISGHRSVSWYQQTPGQGLQFLFEYFSETQRNKGNFPGRFSGRQFSNSRSEMNVSTLELGDSALYLCASSTGDRGRRYGYTFGSGTRLTVV.

The V and J genes are TRBV27 and TRBJ1-5, with TRBD1 as a possible D gene (6 bases). The V gene lost 6 bases and the J gene lost 7 bases, with 19 bases spanning the gap. The CDR3 is 15 residues long. Per germline, CDR1 MNHEY and CDR2 SMNVEV (reference sequence). CDR3 protein: CASRSALGGGQPQHF. CDR3 DNA: TGTGCCAGCAGGTCCGCTCTTGGGGGCGGGCAGCCCCAGCATTTT.

V is TRBV12-3 or TRBV12-4 and J is TRBJ2-3; possibly TRBD2 for D (6 bases). This CDR3 spans 12 amino acids. Trimming removed 6 bases at V and 5 bases at J, with 9 bases between. The CDR3 nucleotides are TGTGCCAGCAGGGAGGGCTTAGATACGCAGTATTTT. It specifies CASREGLDTQYF.

The V call is TRBV21-1, the J call TRBJ1-2; the table's D gene call, TRBD1, was not cross checked with the DNA. TRBV21-1 is termed a pseudogene. The CDR3 extends over 16 amino acids. CDR3 in amino acids: CASSKVPQGSVSGYTF. The CDR3, as DNA: TGTGCCAGCAGCAAAGTCCCACAGGGATCGGTTAGTGGCTACACCTTC.

J is TRBJ2-3 and V is TRBV6-6, with D possibly TRBD1 on 5 matching bases. The CDR3 consists of 14 residues. Germline CDR1 reads MNHNY; CDR2 reads SVGAGI (reference sequence). Trimming removed 0 bases at V and 5 bases at J, with 9 bases between. This CDR3 reads CASSYSDRGDTQYF. DNA of the CDR3: TGTGCCAGCAGTTACTCGGATAGGGGAGATACGCAGTATTTT.

Only a few counts were recorded for this clone. The V and J genes are TRBV15 and TRBJ1-2; TRBD1 is a possible D gene (5 bases). CDR1 and CDR2 (germline): LNHNV, YYDKDF (reference sequence). The CDR3 contains 15 residues. V lost 0 bases, J lost 7 bases, and 15 bases lay in between. The CDR3 DNA sequence: TGTGCCACCAGCAGAGAGAGCGACGGGGGGTCTGGCTACACCTTC. Protein: CATSRESDGGSGYTF.

V usage is TRBV4-1 and J usage is TRBJ2-5; TRBD2 matches at 9 bases. The CDR3 contains 17 residues. The V gene's germline CDR1 is MGHRA and CDR2 YSYEKL. J was trimmed by 3 bases and V by 0 bases; bases with no gene match: 8. The CDR3 reads CASSQDPKRGVKETQYF. As DNA, the CDR3 is TGCGCCAGCAGCCAAGATCCGAAGCGGGGGGTGAAAGAGACCCAGTACTTC.

This chain uses TRBV6-4 with TRBJ1-2; tentative D call: TRBD1 (6 bases). V was pared by 6 bases and J by 0 bases, with 14 bases between. The CDR3 covers 15 residues. The germline gives CDR1 MRHNA, CDR2 SNTAGT. CDR3 sequence: CASRDTGSSNYGYTF. The CDR3 coding sequence is TGTGCCAGCAGGGATACAGGGAGCTCTAACTATGGCTACACCTTC.

The rearrangement links TRBV10-1 to TRBJ2-5; TRBD1 matches 7 bases. The CDR3 length is 17 residues. Germline V gene data show CDR1 as WNHNN and CDR2 as SYGVQD (reference sequence). Germline trimming cut 5 bases from V and 0 bases from J; bases unmatched to any gene: 12. CDR3: CASSRGGVRLDQETQYF. For the CDR3, the DNA is TGCGCCAGCAGTAGAGGGGGCGTTCGGTTAGACCAAGAGACCCAGTACTTC.